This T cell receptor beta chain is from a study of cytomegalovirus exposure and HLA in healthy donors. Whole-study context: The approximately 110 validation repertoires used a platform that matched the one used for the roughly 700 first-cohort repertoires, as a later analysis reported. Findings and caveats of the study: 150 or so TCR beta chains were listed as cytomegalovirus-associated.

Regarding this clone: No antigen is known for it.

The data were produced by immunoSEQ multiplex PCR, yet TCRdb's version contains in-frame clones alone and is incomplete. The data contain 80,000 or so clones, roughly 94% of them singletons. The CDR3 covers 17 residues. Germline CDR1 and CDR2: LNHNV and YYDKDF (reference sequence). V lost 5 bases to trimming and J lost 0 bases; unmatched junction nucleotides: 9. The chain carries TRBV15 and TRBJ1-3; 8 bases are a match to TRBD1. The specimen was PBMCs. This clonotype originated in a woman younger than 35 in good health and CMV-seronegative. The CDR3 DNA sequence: TGTGCCACCAGCCCAGGACAGGGAGGCCCCTCTGGAAACACCATATATTTT. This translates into CATSPGQGGPSGNTIYF.